The source of this T cell receptor (beta chain) is a study of blood T cell repertoires in COVID-19. Turning to the study itself: Acute and convalescent COVID-19 specimens originated in the United States, Italy and Spain. Sources were T cells, B-cell-depleted T cells, or PBMCs; the material itself was cDNA or gDNA.

As processed by the authors: Quantification of nucleated cells was approximated via reference gene primer amplification. Produced via immunoSEQ multiplex PCR; TCRdb's table is partial and in-frame only. That table furnishes V, J and clone size, whereas the DNA furnished D and trimming. Among under 250,000 clones, approximately 85% were seen once, and the ten largest hold around 10%. This clone has only one observation. Ages ranged from 18 to 89 years, with residence in fewer than 25 US areas. This TCR was recovered from a woman between 45 and 60 years old with acute COVID-19. The material sequenced was PBMCs or T cells enriched from blood (not recorded which).

The CDR3 DNA sequence: TGTGCCAGCAAGGAGACAGGGGGCGCAGAAGCTTTCTTT. Its translation is CASKETGGAEAFF. The chain couples TRBV6-5 to TRBJ1-1; TRBD1 aligns across 10 bases. Germline CDR1 is MNHEY and CDR2 is SVGAGI. V trimming: 7 bases; J trimming: 8 bases; junction bases outside the gene matches: 7. The CDR3 sequence is 13 residues long.